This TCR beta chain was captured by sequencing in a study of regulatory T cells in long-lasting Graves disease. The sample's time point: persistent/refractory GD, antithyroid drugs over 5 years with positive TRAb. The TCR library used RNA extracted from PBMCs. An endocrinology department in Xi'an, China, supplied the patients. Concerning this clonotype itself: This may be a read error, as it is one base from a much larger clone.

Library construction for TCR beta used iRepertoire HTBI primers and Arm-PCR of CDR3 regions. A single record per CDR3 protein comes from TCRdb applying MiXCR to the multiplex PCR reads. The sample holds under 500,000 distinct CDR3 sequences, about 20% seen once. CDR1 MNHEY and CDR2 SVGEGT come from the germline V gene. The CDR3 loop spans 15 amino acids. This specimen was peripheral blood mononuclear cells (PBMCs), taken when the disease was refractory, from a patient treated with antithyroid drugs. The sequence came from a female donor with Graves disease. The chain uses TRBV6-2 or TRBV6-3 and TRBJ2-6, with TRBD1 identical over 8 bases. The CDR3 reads CVSSSRPSTGVDLTF. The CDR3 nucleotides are TGTGTCAGCAGTTCCAGACCTTCGACAGGGGTTGACCTGACTTTC.